These 17 T cell receptor beta chains share one sample of origin, sequenced in a study of blood T cell repertoires in COVID-19. Sequenced by immunoSEQ multiplex PCR; TCRdb stores in-frame clones only, minus some. The profile shows under 200,000 clones, around 74% of them singletons. The sequenced sample was peripheral blood. These receptors originate from a man between 65 and 85 years old with acute or convalescent COVID-19.

V and J are TRBV7-9 and TRBJ2-3, with TRBD1 matching over 9 bases. The V gene's germline CDR1 is SEHNR and CDR2 FQNEAQ (reference sequence). The CDR3 length is 16 residues. Trimming at V came to 3 bases and at J to 4 bases, leaving 8 bases not matched to a gene. The CDR3 DNA follows: TGTGCCAGCAGCTTCCTTTCGGGACAGGGCTCAGATACGCAGTATTTT. This encodes CASSFLSGQGSDTQYF.

This clone was detected only once. V gene TRBV7-9 combines with J gene TRBJ2-7, with 11 bases identical to TRBD1. This CDR3 contains 14 residues. Trimming removed 5 bases from V and 5 bases from J; junction bases left unmatched: 5. Germline assignment: CDR1 SEHNR and CDR2 FQNEAQ (reference sequence). The CDR3 loop reads CASSMRTGGDEQYF. CDR3 bases: TGTGCCAGCAGCATGCGGACAGGGGGCGACGAGCAGTACTTC.

The V and J genes are TRBV20-1 and TRBJ1-5; TRBD1 agrees at 9 bases. CDR3 length: 16 residues. Per germline, CDR1 DFQATT and CDR2 SNEGSKA (reference sequence). After removal of 3 bases from V and 4 bases from J, the junction contained 10 bases not matched to a gene. CDR3 protein: CSASWGIGQGNQPQHF. CDR3 nucleotide sequence: TGCAGTGCTAGTTGGGGAATCGGACAGGGGAATCAGCCCCAGCATTTT.

This clone has only a few counts. V is TRBV3-1 (or the pseudogene TRBV3-2) and J is TRBJ2-7, with D unresolved. Trimming removed 8 bases at V and 0 bases at J, with 11 bases between. CDR1 is LGHDT and CDR2 is YNNKEL in the germline V gene (reference sequence). This CDR3 contains 13 residues. In DNA, the CDR3 is TGTGCCAGCTCACGCGGCCCCTCCTACGAGCAGTACTTC. Translating gives CASSRGPSYEQYF.

V and J are TRBV30 and TRBJ2-5; perhaps TRBD2 as D (6 bases). CDR1 and CDR2 from the germline V gene are GTSNPN and SVGIG (reference sequence). Trimming left V 5 bases short and J 7 bases short, with 14 bases between. CDR3 length: 12 residues. Here the CDR3 DNA reads TGTGCCTGGGGGTTCGGGGGAAGGACCCAGTACTTC. As protein: CAWGFGGRTQYF.

V and J are TRBV7-2 and TRBJ2-6; no clear D gene. V was pared by 5 bases and J by 0 bases, with 20 bases between. CDR3 length: 19 amino acids. Germline V lookup: CDR1 SGHTA, CDR2 FQGNSA. This chain's CDR3 is CASSRPNDNPNSGANVLTF. As DNA, the CDR3 is TGTGCCAGCAGCCGCCCGAACGACAACCCGAACTCTGGGGCCAACGTCCTGACTTTC.

The chain uses TRBV10-3 and TRBJ1-1, with TRBD1 as a possible D gene (5 bases). The CDR3 is 13 residues long. Trimming removed 7 bases from V and 6 bases from J, with 15 bases in between. CDR1 and CDR2 from the germline V gene are ENHRY and SYGVKD. The CDR3 loop is CAIIPQGSAEAFF. In DNA, the CDR3 is TGTGCCATCATACCCCAGGGTTCTGCTGAAGCTTTCTTT.

V is TRBV7-6 and J is TRBJ1-4; 9 bases match TRBD1. This CDR3 comprises 16 residues. In germline, CDR1 is SGHVS, CDR2 FNYEAQ. The V gene end was trimmed by 4 bases and the J gene end by 8 bases; junction bases not matched to a gene: 11. The CDR3 is CASSSPSGTGSEKLFF. Written as DNA, the CDR3 is TGTGCCAGCAGCTCCCCTTCCGGGACAGGGTCGGAAAAACTGTTTTTT.

The chain employs TRBV28 and TRBJ2-1; 7 bases agree with TRBD2. Trimming at V came to 2 bases and at J to 7 bases, leaving 8 bases not matched to a gene. The V gene's germline CDR1 is MDHEN and CDR2 SYDVKM. This CDR3 is built from 15 residues. CDR3 in amino acids: CASSLALAVGNEQFF. In DNA form, the CDR3 reads TGTGCCAGCAGTTTAGCGCTAGCGGTAGGGAATGAGCAGTTCTTC.

The J gene is TRBJ1-1, the V gene TRBV7-6; the match to TRBD1 covers 8 bases. The germline V gene has CDR1 SGHVS and CDR2 FNYEAQ. This CDR3 contains 15 residues. Germline trimming cut 0 bases from V and 9 bases from J; bases unmatched to any gene: 9. In nucleotides, the CDR3 is TGTGCCAGCAGCTTAGCGGGGACAGGCGCTGAAAAAGCTTTCTTT. Protein sequence: CASSLAGTGAEKAFF.

This clone showed up just a few times. The chain couples TRBV15 to TRBJ2-2, with 7 positions matching TRBD2. Germline CDR1 reads LNHNV; CDR2 reads YYDKDF (reference sequence). V was clipped by 1 base and J by 6 bases; unmatched bases: 17. This CDR3 is 19 amino acids long. CDR3 in DNA: TGTGCCACCAGCAGAGCGGGTGGGCAGTTCGGGGGGATAGCCGGGGAGCTGTTTTTT. This sequence encodes CATSRAGGQFGGIAGELFF.

In this sample, this clone is medium-sized. The V gene is TRBV11-2, the J gene TRBJ2-3; D is ambiguous. The CDR3 sequence is 11 residues long. CDR1 is SGHAT, CDR2 FQNNGV, per germline. V shed 2 bases and J shed 8 bases, with 5 bases lying between them. CDR3 region: CASSLRGTQYF. The CDR3 bases are TGTGCCAGCAGCTTAAGAGGTACGCAGTATTTT.

This chain connects TRBV6-5 to TRBJ2-3, with 7 bases aligning to TRBD2. The CDR3 has 14 amino acids. The J segment lost 2 bases and the V segment lost 7 bases, leaving 6 bases of the junction unmatched. Germline loops: CDR1 MNHEY, CDR2 SVGAGI. This CDR3 reads CASKLADNTDTQYF. CDR3 sequence (DNA): TGTGCCAGCAAGCTAGCGGACAACACAGATACGCAGTATTTT.

Remarks on this clone: This sample includes further DNA sequences coding for the same CDR3. This chain connects TRBV24-1 to TRBJ2-1, with 7 bases that match TRBD1. The germline CDR1 and CDR2 sequences are KGHDR and SFDVKD. This CDR3 comprises 13 residues. With 10 bases clipped from V and 0 bases from J, the junction kept 2 bases outside the gene matches. The CDR3 protein is CATGQSSYNEQFF. The CDR3 DNA sequence: TGTGCCACGGGACAGAGCTCCTACAATGAGCAGTTCTTC.

The gene calls are TRBV5-5 and TRBJ1-1; the match to TRBD1 covers 9 bases. Per the germline V gene, CDR1 is SGHKS and CDR2 is YYEKEE (reference sequence). The CDR3 has 15 amino acids. Trimming cost V 3 bases and J 6 bases; bases outside gene matches: 9. The DNA for the CDR3 is TGTGCCAGCAGCTCGAATGGACAGGGGTTTTCTGAAGCTTTCTTT. It is translated as CASSSNGQGFSEAFF.

In its sample, this clone was seen a few times. The CDR3 sequence is CASSQESLSGANVLTF. The CDR3, as DNA: TGTGCCAGCTCACAAGAAAGCCTCTCTGGGGCCAACGTCCTGACTTTC. The chain has TRBV18 and TRBJ2-6; D unresolved. Trimming pared 4 bases from V and 0 bases from J, leaving 10 bases between. Germline assignment: CDR1 KGHSH and CDR2 LQKENI. The length of the CDR3 is 16 residues.

CDR3 nucleotides: TGTGCCAGCAGGGGACAGGGCACAGATACGCAGTATTTT. As protein: CASRGQGTDTQYF. The chain links TRBV11-2 to TRBJ2-3; 8 nucleotides match TRBD1. The CDR3 sequence is 13 residues long. V lost 6 bases and J lost 1; bases outside the gene matches: 0. Germline assignment: CDR1 SGHAT and CDR2 FQNNGV.